Reported below is one T cell receptor (beta chain). TCRdb's copy holds only in-frame clones and misses some; the assay was immunoSEQ multiplex PCR. The sample consists of about 180,000 clones, approximately 85% of them appearing once. This entry belongs to a study of blood T cell repertoires in COVID-19. On the study more broadly: Samples of COVID-19 (acute and convalescent) were obtained from the United States, Italy and Spain.

Germline V lookup: CDR1 SGHNT, CDR2 YYREEE (reference sequence). The V and J ends lost 6 bases and 7 bases, in that order; junction bases with no gene match: 18. This CDR3 contains 16 residues. The chain joins TRBV5-4 to TRBJ1-2, with TRBD1 identical over 7 bases. Sequenced material: peripheral blood. The sequence came from a man aged 55 to 70 with acute or convalescent COVID-19. CDR3 in amino acids: CASKVGQPDEYSGYTF. The CDR3, as DNA: TGTGCCAGCAAGGTGGGACAGCCCGACGAATACTCTGGCTACACCTTC. Combining the CDR3 with reference TRBV5-4 and TRBJ1-2 gives the whole variable domain ETGVTQSPTHLIKTRGQQVTLRCSSQSGHNTVSWYQQALGQGPQFIFQYYREEENGRGNFPPRFSGLQFPNYSSELNVNALELDDSALYLCASKVGQPDEYSGYTFGSGTRLTVV.